The rows below give T cell receptor beta chains drawn from one sample of a study of identical twins. TCRdb reprocessed the 5' RACE reads with MiXCR, giving one entry per CDR3 protein. The repertoire has 450,000 to 600,000 distinct CDR3 sequences, under 25% of them found once; the top ten carry approximately 0.49%. This sample also belongs to another study, concerning yellow fever vaccine responses in identical twins.

Sample: CD4+ T cells sorted from blood. The receptors originated from a woman under 30 in good health. The CDR3 runs from the conserved cysteine through the conserved F or W. The order of the fields is J gene, V gene, clone size, D gene, CDR3 DNA, CDR3 protein. The D gene is left open where the match is weak. Only some rows state a clone size, as once, few, many or a class for expanded clones.

>TRBJ2-1|TRBV29-1|few|.
TGCAGCGTTGATAGGCTAGCCTTCGGATACAATGAGCAGTTCTTC
CSVDRLAFGYNEQFF
>TRBJ2-1|TRBV27|.|TRBD1
TGTGCCAGCAGTTTATCGTGGGACAGGGGTGAGGATGAGCAGTTCTTC
CASSLSWDRGEDEQFF
>TRBJ1-1|TRBV3-1|many|.
TGTGCCAGCAGCCAGGGTGGGACTGAAGCTTTCTTT
CASSQGGTEAFF
>TRBJ2-7|TRBV6-5|.|TRBD1
TGTGCCAGCAGTTATAGAGGGACAGGAACCTACGAGCAGTACTTC
CASSYRGTGTYEQYF
>TRBJ2-7|TRBV28|.|TRBD2
TGTGCCAGCAGGGGCCAGGCGGGAGGTTCCTACGAGCAGTACTTC
CASRGQAGGSYEQYF
>TRBJ2-7|TRBV5-1|.|TRBD2
TGCGCCAGCAGCTTGGAGGTTCCGGGAGGCCTTCCTCGCGAGCAGTACTTC
CASSLEVPGGLPREQYF
>TRBJ2-2|TRBV4-1|.|.
TGCGCCAGCAGCCAAGAAGGGGGGATGGGCGGGGAGCTGTTTTTT
CASSQEGGMGGELFF
>TRBJ2-3|TRBV5-1|few|TRBD1
TGCGCCAGCAGCTTGGCACAGGGGGCGCACACAGATACGCAGTATTTT
CASSLAQGAHTDTQYF
>TRBJ2-1|TRBV5-5|.|TRBD1
TGTGCCAGCAGCGGACAGGGGGCTAACAATGAGCAGTTCTTC
CASSGQGANNEQFF
>TRBJ1-5|TRBV20-1|few|.
TGCAGTGCTAGAGATACAGGGTTTAATCAGCCCCAGCATTTT
CSARDTGFNQPQHF
>TRBJ1-1|TRBV20-1|few|TRBD1
TGCAGTGCTAGATCCACTCCGGGACAGGGGGCCGGGACTGAAGCTTTCTTT
CSARSTPGQGAGTEAFF
>TRBJ2-7|TRBV11-1|.|.
TGTGCCAGCAGCTTTGTTGCGGGGGCCCTCCTCGAGCAGTACTTC
CASSFVAGALLEQYF
>TRBJ2-6|TRBV12-3/TRBV12-4|.|.
TGTGCCAGCAGTTTAGGCGGGATCGGGGCCAACGTCCTGACTTTC
CASSLGGIGANVLTF
>TRBJ2-1|TRBV5-1|.|TRBD1
TGCGCCAGCAGCTTGGTGCTTGGGACAGGGGGCTTTAACAATGAGCAGTTCTTC
CASSLVLGTGGFNNEQFF
>TRBJ2-7|TRBV20-1|.|TRBD2
TGCAGTGCTAGAGATCTAGCGGGAGGTTCCCAGCAGTACTTC
CSARDLAGGSQQYF
>TRBJ1-4|TRBV3-1|.|.
TGTGCCAGCAGCCGACAGGCTGTTAACACTAATGAAAAACTGTTTTTT
CASSRQAVNTNEKLFF
>TRBJ1-1|TRBV27|.|.
TGTGCCAGCAGTTTAGAGTCGGCGTACACTGAAGCTTTCTTT
CASSLESAYTEAFF
>TRBJ2-5|TRBV20-1|many|.
TGCAGTGCTAGTTGGGGGAGTGAGACCCAGTACTTC
CSASWGSETQYF
>TRBJ2-6|TRBV7-6|.|.
TGTGCCAGCAGCTCTTACCCCAGGGGTTCTGGGGCCAACGTCCTGACTTTC
CASSSYPRGSGANVLTF
>TRBJ2-1|TRBV21-1|.|.
TGTGCCAGCAGCGTCTGTCTGGGGTACAATGAGCAGTTCTTC
CASSVCLGYNEQFF
>TRBJ2-3|TRBV20-1|few|.
TGCAGTGCCCTGACCTGGGGGGCCCTCACAGATACGCAGTATTTT
CSALTWGALTDTQYF
>TRBJ2-1|TRBV5-1|many|TRBD2
TGCGCCAGCAGCTCAACTTTAGCGGGAGGCTACAATGAGCAGTTCTTC
CASSSTLAGGYNEQFF
>TRBJ2-2|TRBV4-1|.|.
TGTGCCATGAGCCACGGGCTCCTCACCGGGGAGCTGTTTTTT
CAMSHGLLTGELFF
>TRBJ2-2|TRBV19|few|TRBD1
TGTGCCAGTACCGCGGACAGGGGTATCGGGGAGCTGTTTTTT
CASTADRGIGELFF
>TRBJ2-2|TRBV7-7|.|.
TGTGCCAGCAGCCCGACCGACAGGTGGTCCGGGGAGCTGTTTTTT
CASSPTDRWSGELFF
>TRBJ2-5|TRBV5-1|.|.
TGCGCCAGCAGCCAGTGGAGCGGGCAAGAGACCCAGTACTTC
CASSQWSGQETQYF
>TRBJ1-1|TRBV10-3|.|.
TGTGCCATCAGTGAGTCTGCCAGCATGAACACTGAAGCTTTCTTT
CAISESASMNTEAFF
>TRBJ1-2|TRBV12-3/TRBV12-4|few|TRBD1
TGTGCCAGCACTCTAGGGGGCAACGGCTATGGCTACACCTTC
CASTLGGNGYGYTF
>TRBJ1-1|TRBV29-1|few|.
TGCAGCGTCCGACAGGCAATGAACACTGAAGCTTTCTTT
CSVRQAMNTEAFF
>TRBJ2-3|TRBV4-1|.|TRBD2
TGCGCCAGCAGCCAAGATTCAAGCGGGGGGGCCACAGATACGCAGTATTTT
CASSQDSSGGATDTQYF
>TRBJ1-2|TRBV6-1|.|.
TGTGCCAGCAGTCCTGAAGGTACAGGGAGATACTATGGCTACACCTTC
CASSPEGTGRYYGYTF
>TRBJ2-3|TRBV5-1|few|TRBD2
TGCGCCAGCAGGGGGTCTAGCGGGCGATACACAGATACGCAGTATTTT
CASRGSSGRYTDTQYF
>TRBJ2-3|TRBV14|many|.
TGTGCCAGCAGCCTTTCCCTCCTTCTCACAGATACGCAGTATTTT
CASSLSLLLTDTQYF
>TRBJ2-7|TRBV12-3/TRBV12-4|few|TRBD2
TGTGCCAGCACCAATGGGCTAGCGGGGTACGAGCAGTACTTC
CASTNGLAGYEQYF
>TRBJ2-1|TRBV20-1|.|.
TGCAGTGCTAGGAGGATCAATGAGCAGTTCTTC
CSARRINEQFF
>TRBJ2-3|TRBV12-5|.|.
TGTGCTAGCCAGGGGACCCGCACAGATACGCAGTATTTT
CASQGTRTDTQYF
>TRBJ2-7|TRBV29-1|.|TRBD2
TGCAGCGTTGAGCTCAGCGGGACGACTCGGCAGTACTTC
CSVELSGTTRQYF
>TRBJ2-1|TRBV7-9|many|TRBD2
TGTGCCAGCAGCTTGGTACTAGCGGCCTACAATGAGCAGTTCTTC
CASSLVLAAYNEQFF
>TRBJ1-5|TRBV7-6|few|.
TGTGCCAGCGGAGGAGATAGCAATCAGCCCCAGCATTTT
CASGGDSNQPQHF
>TRBJ2-1|TRBV5-1|.|.
TGCGCCAGCAGCCTCGTGAGGGGTCAGAATGAGCAGTTCTTC
CASSLVRGQNEQFF
>TRBJ2-1|TRBV20-1|few|TRBD1
TGCAGTGCTAGAGGGGTTTCGGGACAGAGATACAATGAGCAGTTCTTC
CSARGVSGQRYNEQFF
>TRBJ2-6|TRBV20-1|.|TRBD2
TGCAGTGCCCTTCGGGGGGAGTCTGGGGCCAACGTCCTGACTTTC
CSALRGESGANVLTF
>TRBJ2-3|TRBV6-1|.|TRBD2
TGTGCCAGCAGCCATTTGTTGCGGGGGAGAGTGGATACGCAGTATTTT
CASSHLLRGRVDTQYF
>TRBJ2-1|TRBV25-1|.|TRBD2
TGTGCCAGCAGTGGGACTAGCGGGAACTACAATGGGCAGTTCTTC
CASSGTSGNYNGQFF
>TRBJ2-1|TRBV20-1|.|.
TGCAGTGCTAGAGATCGAGGGGGTTCGGGGTATGAGCAGTTCTTC
CSARDRGGSGYEQFF